The clone carrying this TCR beta chain came up once. Its specificity is not known. The data were obtained in a study of shared clonotypes between healthy human individuals. Study results and limitations: With few donors, the genetic and exposure-history diversity represented was limited.

V was trimmed by 5 bases and J by 0 bases, leaving 11 bases between them. The CDR3 loop spans 15 amino acids. Germline CDR1 is SGHRS and CDR2 is YFSETQ. Profiled with immunoSEQ multiplex PCR; TCRdb holds only in-frame clones, not every one. The sample shows 550,000 to 850,000 clones, over 60% of them seen only once. Sequencing was done on a sample of memory CD4+ T cells sorted from blood. Subset noted: CD45RA-negative fraction. The V call is TRBV5-1, the J call TRBJ2-2; D gene uncertain. The clonotype originates from a young woman in good health. The CDR3 here is CASSKDSPNTGELFF. The CDR3 bases are TGCGCCAGCAGTAAAGATAGCCCGAACACCGGGGAGCTGTTTTTT.